This T cell receptor beta chain came from a study of T-cell reconstitution after alpha-beta-depleted transplantation in children. The TCRbeta library was prepared with unique molecular identifiers. One entry per CDR3 protein, called by TCRdb with MiXCR from the PCR reads. The data hold a few hundred thousand distinct CDR3 sequences, with under 13% observed a single time. V was clipped by 8 bases and J by 8 bases; unmatched bases: 9. The CDR3 loop spans 13 amino acids. Germline-derived CDR1 and CDR2 are ENHRY and SYGVKD. This receptor was obtained from a human donor who donated a stem cell graft to a child with acute myeloid leukemia. The V gene is TRBV10-3, the J gene TRBJ2-1, with TRBD2 identical over 7 bases. The sample here was PBMCs from the stem cell graft donor, taken from the stem cell graft. For the CDR3, the DNA is TGTGCCATCGGGCCAGCGGGGTCGGATGAGCAGTTCTTC. It codes for CAIGPAGSDEQFF.